This TCR beta chain was observed in a study of shared clonotypes between healthy human individuals. Assay: immunoSEQ multiplex PCR; the TCRdb copy retains only in-frame clones and omits some. The sample yields roughly 850,000 clones, roughly 96% seen once. CD45RO negativity and positive selection for CCR7 defined naive CD8 cells, a population that excluded terminally differentiated effector memory CD45RA+ cells. The germline CDR1 and CDR2 sequences are SGHAT and FQDESV (reference sequence). The CDR3 totals 12 residues. With 6 bases removed from V and 5 bases from J, the gap between germline ends came to 10 bases.

The sequence was obtained from a man aged 25-45 years in good health. Sequences were obtained from naive CD8+ T cells sorted from blood. The chain is built from TRBV11-1 and TRBJ1-1; D ambiguous. CDR3 region: CASRSPGTEAFF. CDR3 in DNA: TGTGCCAGCAGATCGCCCGGTACTGAAGCTTTCTTT. Together with reference TRBV11-1 and TRBJ1-1, the CDR3 gives the full variable domain: EAEVAQSPRYKITEKSQAVAFWCDPISGHATLYWYRQILGQGPELLVQFQDESVVDDSQLPKDRFSAERLKGVDSTLKIQPAELGDSAMYLCASRSPGTEAFFGQGTRLTVV.